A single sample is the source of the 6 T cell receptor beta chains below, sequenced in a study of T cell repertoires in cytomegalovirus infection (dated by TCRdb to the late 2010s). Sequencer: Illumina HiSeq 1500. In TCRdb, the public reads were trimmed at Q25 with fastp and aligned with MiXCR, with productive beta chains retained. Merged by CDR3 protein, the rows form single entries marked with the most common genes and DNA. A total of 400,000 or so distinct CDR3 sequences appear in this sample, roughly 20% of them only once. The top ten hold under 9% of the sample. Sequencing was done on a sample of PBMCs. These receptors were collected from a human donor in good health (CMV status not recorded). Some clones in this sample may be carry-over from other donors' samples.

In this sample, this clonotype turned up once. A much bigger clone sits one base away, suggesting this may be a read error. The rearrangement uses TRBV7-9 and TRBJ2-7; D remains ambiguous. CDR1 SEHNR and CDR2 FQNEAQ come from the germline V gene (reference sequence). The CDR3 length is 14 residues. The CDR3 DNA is TGTACCAGCAGCTTCTGGGAAAGAGGTTTAGAGCAGTACTTC. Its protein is CTSSFWERGLEQYF.

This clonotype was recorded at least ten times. The CDR3 coding sequence is TGTGCCATCAGCAGGGGATCGGGCACAGATACGCAGTATTTT. Its protein is CAISRGSGTDTQYF. The V gene is TRBV10-3, the J gene TRBJ2-3, with D tentatively TRBD1 (6 bases). CDR1 ENHRY and CDR2 SYGVKD come from the germline V gene. Trimming cost V 6 bases and J 1 base, with 11 bases left between them. The length of the CDR3 is 14 residues.

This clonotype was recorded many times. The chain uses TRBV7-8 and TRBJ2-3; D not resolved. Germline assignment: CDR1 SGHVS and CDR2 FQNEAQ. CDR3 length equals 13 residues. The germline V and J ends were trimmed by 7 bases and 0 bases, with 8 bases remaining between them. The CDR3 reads CASNRLSTDTQYF. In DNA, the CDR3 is TGTGCCAGCAATCGACTGAGCACAGATACGCAGTATTTT.

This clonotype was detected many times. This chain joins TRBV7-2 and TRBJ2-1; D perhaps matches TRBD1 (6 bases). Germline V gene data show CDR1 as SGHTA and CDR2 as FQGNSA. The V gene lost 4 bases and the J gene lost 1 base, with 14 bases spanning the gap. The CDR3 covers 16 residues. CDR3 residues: CASSSPGDVSYNEQFF. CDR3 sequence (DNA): TGTGCCAGCAGCTCCCCAGGGGACGTTTCCTACAATGAGCAGTTCTTC.

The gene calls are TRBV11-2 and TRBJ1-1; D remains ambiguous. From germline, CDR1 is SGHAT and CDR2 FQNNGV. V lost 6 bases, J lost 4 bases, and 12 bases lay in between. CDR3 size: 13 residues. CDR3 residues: CASRASVGTEAFF. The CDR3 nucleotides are TGTGCCAGCAGAGCCTCGGTAGGCACTGAAGCTTTCTTT.

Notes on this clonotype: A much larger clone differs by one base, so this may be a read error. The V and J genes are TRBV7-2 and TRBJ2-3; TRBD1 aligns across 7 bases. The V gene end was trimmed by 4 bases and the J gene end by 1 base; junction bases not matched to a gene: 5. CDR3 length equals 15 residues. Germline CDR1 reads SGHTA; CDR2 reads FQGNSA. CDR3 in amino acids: CTSSSWTGGTDTQYF. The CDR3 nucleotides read TGTACCAGCAGCTCATGGACAGGAGGCACAGATACGCAGTATTTT.